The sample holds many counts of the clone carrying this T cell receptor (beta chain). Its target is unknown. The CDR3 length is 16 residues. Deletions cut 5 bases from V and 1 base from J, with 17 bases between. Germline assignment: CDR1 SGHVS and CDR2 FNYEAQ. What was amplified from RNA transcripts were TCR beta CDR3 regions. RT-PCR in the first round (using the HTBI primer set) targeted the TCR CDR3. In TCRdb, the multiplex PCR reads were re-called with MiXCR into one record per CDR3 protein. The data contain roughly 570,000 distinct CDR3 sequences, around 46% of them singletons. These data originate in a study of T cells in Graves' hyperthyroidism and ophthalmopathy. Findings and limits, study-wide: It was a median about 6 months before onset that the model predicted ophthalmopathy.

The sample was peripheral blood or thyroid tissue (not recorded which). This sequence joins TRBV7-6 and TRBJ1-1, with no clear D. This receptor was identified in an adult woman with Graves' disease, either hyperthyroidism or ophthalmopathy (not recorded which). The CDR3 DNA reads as TGTGCCAGCAGCCCCGGCGGGGTTAGGGCGAACACTGAAGCTTTCTTT. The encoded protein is CASSPGGVRANTEAFF. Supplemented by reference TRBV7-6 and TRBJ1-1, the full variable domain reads GAGVSQSPRYKVTKRGQDVALRCDPISGHVSLYWYRQALGQGPEFLTYFNYEAQQDKSGLPNDRFSAERPEGSISTLTIQRTEQRDSAMYRCASSPGGVRANTEAFFGQGTRLTVV.